This T cell receptor (beta chain) was found in a study of cytomegalovirus exposure and HLA in healthy donors. Of note for this clone: Its target is not known.

This PCR relied on a set of 60 Vbeta primers and 13 Jbeta primers. TCRdb's copy holds only in-frame clones and misses some; the assay was immunoSEQ multiplex PCR. The sample shows 150,000 to 180,000 clones, 65% to 80% of them seen only once. Per germline, CDR1 SGHNT and CDR2 YYREEE (reference sequence). The length of the CDR3 is 16 residues. V shed 3 bases and J shed 0 bases, with 12 bases lying between them. Findings and caveats of the study: Clonal expansion was found to be greater in HLA-associated TCR beta chains than in equally common others in a later analysis. Later on, a genetic analysis was performed. It linked a missense variant in DCLRE1C with V- and J-gene trimming of TCR beta. Rare TCR sequences dominated, though some public TCRs recurred in many donors. Some V segments (TRBV6-2 and TRBV6-3 among them) were excluded as indistinguishable.

The clonotype originates from a middle-aged woman in good health and CMV-seronegative. The source material was PBMCs. This chain connects TRBV5-4 to TRBJ2-2; perhaps TRBD1 as D (6 bases). CDR3 in amino acids: CASSSWTASNTGELFF. CDR3 in DNA: TGTGCCAGCAGCTCCTGGACAGCCTCGAACACCGGGGAGCTGTTTTTT.